What follows is one T cell receptor beta chain and its context. Only in-frame clones appear in the TCRdb table, and some are missing; sequencing was by immunoSEQ multiplex PCR. The top ten clones hold roughly 3.8% of a sample with 110,000 to 150,000 clones, just over 85% of them seen once. This sample was included in a study of T cell responses to AZD1222 COVID-19 vaccine. V gave up 0 bases and J gave up 9 bases, with 14 bases separating them. The germline V gene has CDR1 PRHDT and CDR2 FYEKMQ (reference sequence). The CDR3 is 14 amino acids. The receptor was isolated from an adult in good health. The chain has TRBV13 and TRBJ1-2; D unclear. Here the sequenced sample was peripheral blood, taken on day 0 of AZD1222 vaccination. CDR3: CASSLGRVQGSYTF. DNA of the CDR3: TGTGCCAGCAGCTTAGGAAGGGTACAAGGAAGCTACACCTTC. The variable domain in full, with the rest retrieved from reference TRBV13 and TRBJ1-2, is AAGVIQSPRHLIKEKRETATLKCYPIPRHDTVYWYQQGPGQDPQFLISFYEKMQSDKGSIPDRFSAQQFSDYHSELNMSSLELGDSALYFCASSLGRVQGSYTFGSGTRLTVV.